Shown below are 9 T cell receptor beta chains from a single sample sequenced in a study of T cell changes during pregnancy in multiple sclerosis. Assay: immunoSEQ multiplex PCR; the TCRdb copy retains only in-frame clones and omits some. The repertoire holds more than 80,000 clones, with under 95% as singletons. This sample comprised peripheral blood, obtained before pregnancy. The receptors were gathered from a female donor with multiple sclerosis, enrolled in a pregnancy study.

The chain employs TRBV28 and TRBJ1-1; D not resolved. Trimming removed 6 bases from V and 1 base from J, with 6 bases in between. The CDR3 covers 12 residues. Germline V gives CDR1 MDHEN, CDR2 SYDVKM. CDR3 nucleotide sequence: TGTGCCAGCAGGTCAGGGAACACTGAAGCTTTCTTT. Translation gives CASRSGNTEAFF.

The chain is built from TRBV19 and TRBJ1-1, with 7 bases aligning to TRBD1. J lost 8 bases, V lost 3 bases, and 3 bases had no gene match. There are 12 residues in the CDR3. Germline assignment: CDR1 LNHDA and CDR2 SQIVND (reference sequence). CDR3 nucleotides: TGTGCCAGTAGTATCTTACAGGGGGAAGCTTTCTTT. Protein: CASSILQGEAFF.

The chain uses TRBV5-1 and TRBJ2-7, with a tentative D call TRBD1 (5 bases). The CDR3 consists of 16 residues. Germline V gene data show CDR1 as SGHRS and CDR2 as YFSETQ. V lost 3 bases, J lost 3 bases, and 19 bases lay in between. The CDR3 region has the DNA TGCGCCAGCAGCTCCGCCGGATCAGGGTTCGACTACGAGCAGTACTTC. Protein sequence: CASSSAGSGFDYEQYF.

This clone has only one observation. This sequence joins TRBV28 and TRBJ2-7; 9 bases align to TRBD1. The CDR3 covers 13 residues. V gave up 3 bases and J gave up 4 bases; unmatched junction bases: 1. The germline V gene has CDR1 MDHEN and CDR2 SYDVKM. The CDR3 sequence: CASSLGQGYEQYF. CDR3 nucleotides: TGTGCCAGCAGTTTGGGACAGGGTTACGAGCAGTACTTC.

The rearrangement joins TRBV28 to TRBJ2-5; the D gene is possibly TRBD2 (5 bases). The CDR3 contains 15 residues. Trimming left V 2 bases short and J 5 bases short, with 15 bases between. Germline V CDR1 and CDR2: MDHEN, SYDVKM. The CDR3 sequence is CASSLGRDNWETQYF. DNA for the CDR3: TGTGCCAGCAGTTTAGGCCGGGATAATTGGGAGACCCAGTACTTC.

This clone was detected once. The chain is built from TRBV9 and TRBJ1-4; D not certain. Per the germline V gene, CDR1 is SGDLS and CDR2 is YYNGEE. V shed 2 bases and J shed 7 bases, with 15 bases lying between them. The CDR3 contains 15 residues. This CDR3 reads CASSVAGSGSEKLFF. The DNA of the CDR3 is TGTGCCAGCAGCGTCGCCGGGTCGGGTAGTGAAAAACTGTTTTTT. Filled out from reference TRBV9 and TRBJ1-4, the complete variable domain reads DSGVTQTPKHLITATGQRVTLRCSPRSGDLSVYWYQQSLDQGLQFLIQYYNGEERAKGNILERFSAQQFPDLHSELNLSSLELGDSALYFCASSVAGSGSEKLFFGSGTQLSVL.

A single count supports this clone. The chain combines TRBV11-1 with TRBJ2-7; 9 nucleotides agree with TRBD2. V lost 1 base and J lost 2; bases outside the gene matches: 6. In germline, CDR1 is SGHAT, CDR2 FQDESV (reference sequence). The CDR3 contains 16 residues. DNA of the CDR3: TGTGCCAGCAGCTTAGGGGGGACTAGCCGGCCCTACGAGCAGTACTTC. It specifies CASSLGGTSRPYEQYF.

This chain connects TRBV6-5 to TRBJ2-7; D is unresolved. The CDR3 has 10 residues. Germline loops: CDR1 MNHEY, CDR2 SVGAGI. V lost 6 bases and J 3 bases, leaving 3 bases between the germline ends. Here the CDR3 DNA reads TGTGCCAGCAGACACTACGAGCAGTACTTC. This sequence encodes CASRHYEQYF.

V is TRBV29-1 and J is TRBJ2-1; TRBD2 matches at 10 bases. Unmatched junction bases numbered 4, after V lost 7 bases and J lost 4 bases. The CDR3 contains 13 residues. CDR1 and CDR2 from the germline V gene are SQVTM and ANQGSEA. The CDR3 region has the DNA TGCAGCGCTGGACTAGCGGAATACAATGAGCAGTTCTTC. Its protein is CSAGLAEYNEQFF.